The entry below gives a single T cell receptor beta chain sequence along with its context. These data come from a study of blood T cell repertoires in COVID-19. Study overall: Samples came from the United States, Italy and Spain, spanning acute and convalescent COVID-19. Sources were T cells, B-cell-depleted T cells, or PBMCs; the material itself was cDNA or gDNA.

In the authors' methods: Estimates of nucleated cell counts were drawn from the amplification of reference gene primers. Assay used: immunoSEQ multiplex PCR; TCRdb lists only in-frame clones, some missing. That table furnishes V, J and clone size, whereas the DNA furnished D and trimming. The sample holds nearly 350,000 clones, about four fifths seen once. The clonotype comes from a man aged 25 to 40 with active or convalescent COVID-19. The specimen sequenced was peripheral blood.

Here the CDR3 reads CASRARQGASGIFPHNEQFF. Written as DNA, the CDR3 is TGTGCCAGCAGAGCCCGCCAGGGGGCTAGCGGAATCTTCCCCCACAATGAGCAGTTCTTC. V is TRBV5-4 and J is TRBJ2-1, with D possibly matching TRBD1 (8 bases). Trimming pared 5 bases from V and 5 bases from J, leaving 32 bases between. This CDR3 has 20 amino acids. Germline lookup yields CDR1 SGHNT and CDR2 YYREEE (reference sequence). The full variable domain, in which reference TRBV5-4 and TRBJ2-1 provide the parts outside the CDR3, is ETGVTQSPTHLIKTRGQQVTLRCSSQSGHNTVSWYQQALGQGPQFIFQYYREEENGRGNFPPRFSGLQFPNYSSELNVNALELDDSALYLCASRARQGASGIFPHNEQFFGPGTRLTVL.